This TCR beta chain was sequenced for a study of beta chain features in type 1 diabetes. With 5 bases clipped from V and 2 bases from J, the junction kept 6 bases outside the gene matches. Germline loops: CDR1 PRHDT, CDR2 FYEKMQ (reference sequence). This CDR3 has 16 residues. This clone turned up a few times. Its antigen is unidentified. The isolated RNA, all of it, was reverse transcribed, so expressed TCRB transcripts were what got sequenced. The protocol was immunoSEQ multiplex PCR, while the TCRdb copy is restricted to in-frame clones and leaves out a portion. The repertoire has 250,000 to 300,000 clones, approximately 14% of them found once; the top ten carry 0.017%. Study outcomes and limitations: VDJ junctions sequenced from type 1 diabetes patients showed fewer insertions and more deletions. A closer apparent resemblance between naive, central memory and Treg TCRB repertoires was seen in patients than in healthy donors. Significant though moderate, a shortening of TCRB CDR3s appeared in all four CD4+ subsets of Type 1 diabetes patients.

This sequence originates from a man aged 30 to 45 with type 1 diabetes. The sequenced sample was naive CD4+ T cells from blood. The V call is TRBV13, the J call TRBJ2-5; 12 bases are shared with TRBD2. CDR3 DNA sequence: TGTGCCAGCAGCCTAGCGGGAGGGCTATTACAAGAGACCCAGTACTTC. Protein product: CASSLAGGLLQETQYF.